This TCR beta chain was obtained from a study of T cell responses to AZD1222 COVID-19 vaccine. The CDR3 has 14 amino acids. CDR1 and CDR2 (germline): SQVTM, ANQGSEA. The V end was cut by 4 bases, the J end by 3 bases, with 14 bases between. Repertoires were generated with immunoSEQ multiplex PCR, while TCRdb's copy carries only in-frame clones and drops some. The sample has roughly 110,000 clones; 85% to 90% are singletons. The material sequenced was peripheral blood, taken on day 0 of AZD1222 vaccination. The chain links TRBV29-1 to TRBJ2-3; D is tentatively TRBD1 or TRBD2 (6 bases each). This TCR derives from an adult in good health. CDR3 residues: CSVVWRRGTDTQYF. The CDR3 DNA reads TGCAGCGTTGTCTGGCGGAGGGGGACAGATACGCAGTATTTT.